This T cell receptor (beta chain) was observed in a study of CD8+CD57+ T cells in acquired aplastic anemia. The germline V and J ends were trimmed by 3 bases and 4 bases, with 6 bases remaining between them. CDR1 DFQATT and CDR2 SNEGSKA come from the germline V gene (reference sequence). The CDR3 is made up of 11 amino acids. CDR3 and TCR beta VDJ profiling relied on genomic DNA as the template. TCRdb fed the reads into MiXCR, producing one record per CDR3 protein. The data show about 160,000 distinct CDR3 sequences, 35% to 55% seen once. This clonotype has only a few counts. The sequenced material came from sorted CD4+, CD8+, or CD8+CD57+ T cells (not recorded which) from PBMCs. The TCR comes from a human donor in good health. The gene calls are TRBV20-1 and TRBJ1-2; no firm D call. CDR3 coding DNA: TGCAGTGCTAGTCGCGGCTATGGCTACACCTTC. It encodes CSASRGYGYTF.